In this sample, the clone carrying this T cell receptor beta chain turned up once. Its antigen remains unidentified. The entry originates in a study of T cell clones after liver transplantation. Study summary: TCRbeta sequencing after a pre-transplant mixed lymphocyte reaction identified graft-donor-reactive clones, later tracked in post-transplant blood.

The CDR3 extends over 15 amino acids. Germline-derived CDR1 and CDR2 are MNHEY and SMNVEV (reference sequence). V lost 5 bases, J lost 6 bases, and 8 bases stayed unmatched. The protocol was immunoSEQ multiplex PCR, while the TCRdb copy is restricted to in-frame clones and leaves out a portion. The sample shows tens of thousands of clones, roughly 85% of them seen only once. Study-wide points: Compared with third party-reactive sequences, donor-reactive ones declined more, independent of withdrawal success. Small, mixed patient groups and varying post-transplant times limit these conclusions.

The receptor was isolated from a human patient who received a liver transplant. Some of the T cells may derive from the graft donor. The rearrangement uses TRBV27 and TRBJ1-4; 8 nucleotides agree with TRBD1. The source was CD4+ T cells from blood, collected roughly 3.5 years after liver transplant. The CDR3 nucleotides read TGTGCCAGCAGTCCCTGGACAGGGAGGGATGAAAAACTGTTTTTT. This sequence encodes CASSPWTGRDEKLFF. The full variable domain, in which reference TRBV27 and TRBJ1-4 provide the parts outside the CDR3, is EAQVTQNPRYLITVTGKKLTVTCSQNMNHEYMSWYRQDPGLGLRQIYYSMNVEVTDKGDVPEGYKVSRKEKRNFPLILESPSPNQTSLYFCASSPWTGRDEKLFFGSGTQLSVL.